What follows are 28 T cell receptor beta chains derived from one specimen sequenced in a study of identical twins. Each CDR3 protein is one row after TCRdb ran MiXCR on the 5' RACE reads. The repertoire holds about 700,000 distinct CDR3 sequences, with around 6% as singletons. Sequenced sample: naive T cells sorted from blood. The receptors stem from a man aged 18 to 30 in good health.

Worth noting for this clonotype: A much more abundant neighbour one base away suggests this may be a read error. The genes are TRBV9 and TRBJ1-6, with unresolved D. Trimming cost V 6 bases and J 7 bases, with 8 bases left between them. Per germline, CDR1 SGDLS and CDR2 YYNGEE. The CDR3 sequence is 12 residues long. DNA of the CDR3: TGTGCCAGCAACTTAGGGAATTCACCCCTCCACTTT. Translated, it gives CASNLGNSPLHF.

This clonotype was observed many times. The chain combines TRBV6-1 with TRBJ2-7; 11 nucleotides align to TRBD2. After removal of 6 bases from V and 0 bases from J, the junction contained 7 bases not matched to a gene. This CDR3 region has 16 residues. The germline V gene has CDR1 MNHNS and CDR2 SASEGT. CDR3 DNA sequence: TGTGCCAGCAGCCCGACTAGCGGGGCCCTCTCCTACGAGCAGTACTTC. Its translation is CASSPTSGALSYEQYF.

Many counts were recorded for this clonotype. V and J are TRBV29-1 and TRBJ2-2; D uncertain. The V and J ends lost 3 bases and 8 bases respectively, with 10 bases between them. Germline CDR1 is SQVTM and CDR2 is ANQGSEA. This CDR3 is 12 amino acids long. The CDR3 DNA reads as TGCAGCGTTGATCTTGGGTCTGGGGAGCTGTTTTTT. Amino acid sequence: CSVDLGSGELFF.

There are a few counts of this clonotype. This sequence joins TRBV6-5 and TRBJ2-7; TRBD2 agrees at 7 bases. Trimming at V came to 0 bases and at J to 5 bases, leaving 7 bases not matched to a gene. Germline loops: CDR1 MNHEY, CDR2 SVGAGI. The CDR3 is 15 residues long. DNA for the CDR3: TGTGCCAGCAGTTACTCACCTAGCGGCGGCGACGAGCAGTACGTC. Translation gives CASSYSPSGGDEQYV.

The gene calls are TRBV7-9 and TRBJ2-5; no reliable D call. The CDR3 loop spans 12 amino acids. Germline values: CDR1 SEHNR, CDR2 FQNEAQ (reference sequence). Trimming stripped 3 bases from V and 5 bases from J, with 7 bases between. The CDR3 is CASSFEDETQYF. CDR3 DNA sequence: TGTGCCAGCAGCTTCGAGGACGAGACCCAGTACTTC.

This sequence joins TRBV15 and TRBJ2-7; 12 positions match TRBD2. J lost 3 bases, V lost 5 bases, and 8 bases had no gene match. The germline V gene encodes CDR1 LNHNV and CDR2 YYDKDF (reference sequence). The CDR3 totals 16 residues. CDR3 residues: CATSPQTSGSVYEQYF. CDR3 sequence (DNA): TGTGCCACCAGCCCGCAGACTAGCGGGAGTGTCTACGAGCAGTACTTC.

This clonotype was recorded many times. The gene calls are TRBV10-3 and TRBJ2-5; the D gene could be TRBD1 or TRBD2 (6 bases each). The germline gives CDR1 ENHRY, CDR2 SYGVKD. V was clipped by 4 bases and J by 4 bases, with 13 bases between them. The CDR3 length is 14 residues. The CDR3 reads CAISAGGEGETQYF. In nucleotides, the CDR3 is TGTGCCATCAGTGCCGGGGGCGAGGGAGAGACCCAGTACTTC.

This clonotype was picked up a small number of times. The V call is TRBV28, the J call TRBJ2-3; maybe TRBD2 (6 bases). The CDR3 is 14 amino acids. Trimming took 7 bases from V and 4 from J, leaving 15 bases between them. The germline V gene encodes CDR1 MDHEN and CDR2 SYDVKM. This chain's CDR3 is CASIQGGIADTQYF. CDR3 nucleotides: TGTGCCAGCATTCAGGGCGGGATCGCAGATACGCAGTATTTT.

This clonotype has ten or more counts. DNA for the CDR3: TGCGCCAGCAGCCAAGAGGGGGGAACAGATACGCAGTATTTT. It is translated as CASSQEGGTDTQYF. The chain has TRBV4-3 and TRBJ2-3, with D perhaps TRBD2 (6 bases). The length of the CDR3 is 14 residues. Germline V CDR1 and CDR2: LGHNA, YSLEER. Trimming stripped 0 bases from V and 3 bases from J, with 7 bases between.

The gene calls are TRBV6-5 and TRBJ1-1; 7 nucleotides align to TRBD1. Unmatched junction bases numbered 7, after V lost 2 bases and J lost 1 base. The CDR3 is 16 residues long. Germline values: CDR1 MNHEY, CDR2 SVGAGI. This CDR3 is CASSYDHRGTNTEAFF. CDR3 DNA: TGTGCCAGCAGTTACGACCACAGGGGAACGAACACTGAAGCTTTCTTT.

Many counts were recorded for this clonotype. The CDR3 DNA sequence: TGTGCCAGCAGCCAAGTTTTGGCAGAAGAGACCCAGTACTTC. As protein: CASSQVLAEETQYF. The chain joins TRBV3-1 to TRBJ2-5; no firm D call. V was pared by 1 base and J by 3 bases, with 9 bases between. Germline V gene lookup returns CDR1 LGHDT and CDR2 YNNKEL (reference sequence). There are 14 residues in the CDR3.

This clonotype was observed many times. The chain links TRBV10-3 to TRBJ2-1; D call uncertain. V was trimmed by 0 bases and J by 1 base, leaving 13 bases between them. The CDR3 has 17 amino acids. Per the germline V gene, CDR1 is ENHRY and CDR2 is SYGVKD. CDR3 sequence (DNA): TGTGCCATCAGTGAGTCGTCTTCTAGTTTTTCCTACAATGAGCAGTTCTTC. Translated: CAISESSSSFSYNEQFF.

This clonotype was counted only a few times. The V gene is TRBV28, the J gene TRBJ2-1; D uncertain. The V gene's germline CDR1 is MDHEN and CDR2 SYDVKM. The V gene lost 1 base and the J gene lost 6 bases, with 7 bases spanning the gap. The CDR3 contains 13 residues. The CDR3 DNA sequence: TGTGCCAGCAGTTTATTTATCGGCAATGAGCAGTTCTTC. It yields the protein CASSLFIGNEQFF.

This chain joins TRBV20-1 and TRBJ2-5, with D unclear. CDR3 length: 15 amino acids. From germline, CDR1 is DFQATT and CDR2 SNEGSKA (reference sequence). V lost 0 bases, J lost 1 base, and 12 bases lay in between. DNA of the CDR3: TGCAGTGCTAGAGAAGGGCGGTGGTCCCAAGAGACCCAGTACTTC. Its protein product is CSAREGRWSQETQYF.

This clonotype was detected many times. This chain uses TRBV29-1 with TRBJ2-6; D is ambiguous. V shed 2 bases and J shed 0 bases, with 5 bases lying between them. The V gene's germline CDR1 is SQVTM and CDR2 ANQGSEA. The CDR3 consists of 14 residues. CDR3 DNA: TGCAGCGTTGAACGGAGCTCTGGGGCCAACGTCCTGACTTTC. Its translation is CSVERSSGANVLTF. Together with reference TRBV29-1 and TRBJ2-6, the CDR3 gives the full variable domain: SAVISQKPSRDICQRGTSLTIQCQVDSQVTMMFWYRQQPGQSLTLIATANQGSEATYESGFVIDKFPISRPNLTFSTLTVSNMSPEDSSIYLCSVERSSGANVLTFGAGSRLTVL.

The CDR3 region has the DNA TGCGCCAGCAGATATTTGGCCGGGGAGCTGTTTTTT. It is translated as CASRYLAGELFF. The chain uses TRBV5-1 and TRBJ2-2, with D hard to call. In germline, CDR1 is SGHRS, CDR2 YFSETQ. The ends were cut back, 5 bases at V and 6 bases at J, with 8 bases in the middle. This CDR3 has 12 residues.

The chain uses TRBV12-3 or TRBV12-4 and TRBJ2-4; 9 nucleotides align to TRBD2. The CDR3 has 16 amino acids. V lost 1 base to trimming and J lost 9 bases; unmatched junction nucleotides: 10. CDR3 DNA sequence: TGTGCCAGCAGTTTAGAAAGCGGGAGGCTCGGAAGCATTCAGTACTTC. Its protein is CASSLESGRLGSIQYF.

This clonotype appeared many times. This sequence joins TRBV5-1 and TRBJ2-4; TRBD1 matches at 7 bases. The germline V gene has CDR1 SGHRS and CDR2 YFSETQ. V lost 0 bases and J lost 6; bases outside the gene matches: 6. CDR3 length: 15 amino acids. The CDR3 DNA follows: TGCGCCAGCAGCTTGGAACAGGGGCCAGGAAACATTCAGTACTTC. This encodes CASSLEQGPGNIQYF.

This clonotype was counted many times. The chain links TRBV29-1 to TRBJ2-5, with 8 bases that match TRBD2. CDR1 is SQVTM and CDR2 is ANQGSEA in the germline V gene. The CDR3 loop spans 13 amino acids. V lost 6 bases to trimming and J lost 2 bases; unmatched junction nucleotides: 5. The DNA for the CDR3 is TGCAGCGTCTCTAGCGGGCGGCAAGAGACCCAGTACTTC. Protein sequence: CSVSSGRQETQYF.

This clonotype was recorded many times. J is TRBJ1-5 and V is TRBV5-5; D gene unclear. The CDR3 runs 15 residues. V lost 0 bases to trimming and J lost 0 bases, with 7 bases between them. Germline V gene sequence: CDR1 SGHKS, CDR2 YYEKEE (reference sequence). CDR3 loop: CASSLDLISNQPQHF. Written as DNA, the CDR3 is TGTGCCAGCAGCTTGGACCTAATTAGCAATCAGCCCCAGCATTTT.

The chain uses TRBV5-1 and TRBJ1-5; D is unresolved. The CDR3 has 12 amino acids. In germline, CDR1 is SGHRS, CDR2 YFSETQ. The V end was cut by 5 bases, the J end by 15 bases, with 18 bases between. CDR3 region: CASSDFEGKWHF. CDR3 in DNA: TGCGCCAGCAGTGATTTCGAGGGTAAATGGCATTTT.

The table lists this clonotype with many counts. The rearrangement links TRBV6-5 to TRBJ2-2; the D is unclear. Germline V lookup: CDR1 MNHEY, CDR2 SVGAGI. The CDR3 loop spans 15 amino acids. The V and J ends lost 0 bases and 6 bases respectively, with 11 bases between them. CDR3 sequence: CASSYSPQLSGELFF. The CDR3 nucleotides read TGTGCCAGCAGTTACTCTCCTCAGTTATCCGGGGAGCTGTTTTTT.

This clonotype was observed at least ten times. This chain links TRBV27 with TRBJ1-2; D is uncertain. Trimming removed 6 bases from V and 1 base from J, with 9 bases in between. The germline V gene has CDR1 MNHEY and CDR2 SMNVEV (reference sequence). CDR3 length: 13 amino acids. The CDR3 sequence: CASRPTHNYGYTF. In DNA, the CDR3 is TGTGCCAGCAGACCCACCCATAACTATGGCTACACCTTC.

In its sample, this clonotype was seen many times. The chain is built from TRBV5-1 and TRBJ2-3, with 7 bases identical to TRBD2. V dropped 4 bases and J dropped 10; count of bases not matched to a gene: 12. Looked up from germline, CDR1 is SGHRS and CDR2 is YFSETQ. The CDR3 totals 14 residues. The CDR3 loop is CASSRRVGEGPQYF. In nucleotides, the CDR3 is TGCGCCAGCAGCCGACGGGTGGGGGAGGGTCCGCAGTATTTT. Variable domain in full (rest from reference TRBV5-1 and TRBJ2-3): KAGVTQTPRYLIKTRGQQVTLSCSPISGHRSVSWYQQTPGQGLQFLFEYFSETQRNKGNFPGRFSGRQFSNSRSEMNVSTLELGDSALYLCASSRRVGEGPQYFGPGTRLTVL.

In its sample, this clonotype was seen many times. V is TRBV29-1 and J is TRBJ2-4; TRBD2 aligns across 8 bases. Germline V gives CDR1 SQVTM, CDR2 ANQGSEA. This CDR3 region has 13 residues. Losses at the gene ends were 4 bases for V and 1 base for J; bases not matched to a gene: 0. The CDR3 here is CSVGGRAKNIQYF. CDR3 DNA: TGCAGCGTTGGCGGGAGGGCCAAAAACATTCAGTACTTC. The variable domain in full, completed from reference TRBV29-1 and TRBJ2-4, reads SAVISQKPSRDICQRGTSLTIQCQVDSQVTMMFWYRQQPGQSLTLIATANQGSEATYESGFVIDKFPISRPNLTFSTLTVSNMSPEDSSIYLCSVGGRAKNIQYFGAGTRLSVL.

This clonotype came up many times. The chain has TRBV20-1 and TRBJ1-5, with D maybe TRBD1 (5 bases). Between the trimmed V and J ends, which lost 5 bases and 1 base, there was a span of 12 bases. Germline V gene lookup returns CDR1 DFQATT and CDR2 SNEGSKA (reference sequence). CDR3 length: 14 amino acids. CDR3 in DNA: TGCAGTGCTCCCGGGGGTGCCAGCAATCAGCCCCAGCATTTT. Its protein product is CSAPGGASNQPQHF.

The gene calls are TRBV7-3 and TRBJ2-7; D not certain. Looked up from germline, CDR1 is SGHTA and CDR2 is FQGTGA. Trimming took 1 base from V and 7 from J, leaving 11 bases between them. This CDR3 region has 13 residues. The CDR3 nucleotides are TGTGCCAGCAGCTTAATGGGTGTTCGAGAGCAGTACTTC. Amino acid sequence: CASSLMGVREQYF.

This clonotype was recorded a few times. This chain links TRBV5-5 with TRBJ2-7; a possible D gene is TRBD2 (6 bases). Germline assignment: CDR1 SGHKS and CDR2 YYEKEE (reference sequence). V shed 3 bases and J shed 0 bases, with 16 bases lying between them. The CDR3 loop spans 16 amino acids. The CDR3 spells CASSYRGSGPSYEQYF. Here the CDR3 DNA reads TGTGCCAGCAGCTACCGAGGGAGCGGGCCCTCCTACGAGCAGTACTTC.